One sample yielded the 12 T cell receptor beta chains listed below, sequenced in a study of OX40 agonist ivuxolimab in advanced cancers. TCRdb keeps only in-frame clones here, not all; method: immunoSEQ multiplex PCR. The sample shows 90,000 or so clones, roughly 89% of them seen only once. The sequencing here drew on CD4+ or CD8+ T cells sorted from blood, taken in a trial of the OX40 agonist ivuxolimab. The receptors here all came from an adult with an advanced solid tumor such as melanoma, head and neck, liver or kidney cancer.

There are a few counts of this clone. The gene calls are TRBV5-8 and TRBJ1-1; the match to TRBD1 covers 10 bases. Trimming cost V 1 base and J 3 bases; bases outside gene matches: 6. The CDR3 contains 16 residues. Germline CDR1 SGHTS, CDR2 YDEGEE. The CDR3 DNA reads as TGTGCCAGCAGCTTGCCGGGACAGGGGCTAGACACTGAAGCTTTCTTT. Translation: CASSLPGQGLDTEAFF.

The CDR3 nucleotides read TGTGCCAGCAGCTTGGGGGGGCCAGATACGCAGTATTTT. Its translation: CASSLGGPDTQYF. This sequence joins TRBV7-3 and TRBJ2-3; D possibly corresponds to TRBD2 (7 bases). The CDR3 consists of 13 residues. The V and J ends lost 3 bases and 4 bases respectively, with 8 bases between them. Germline V gene sequence: CDR1 SGHTA, CDR2 FQGTGA.

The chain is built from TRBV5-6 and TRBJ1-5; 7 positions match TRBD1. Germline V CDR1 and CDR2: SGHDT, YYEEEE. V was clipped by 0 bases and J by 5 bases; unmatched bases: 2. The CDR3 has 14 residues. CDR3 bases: TGTGCCAGCAGCTTGGGGCAGGGGGATCAGCCCCAGCATTTT. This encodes CASSLGQGDQPQHF. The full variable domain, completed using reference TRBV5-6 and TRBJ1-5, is DAGVTQSPTHLIKTRGQQVTLRCSPKSGHDTVSWYQQALGQGPQFIFQYYEEEERQRGNFPDRFSGHQFPNYSSELNVNALLLGDSALYLCASSLGQGDQPQHFGDGTRLSIL.

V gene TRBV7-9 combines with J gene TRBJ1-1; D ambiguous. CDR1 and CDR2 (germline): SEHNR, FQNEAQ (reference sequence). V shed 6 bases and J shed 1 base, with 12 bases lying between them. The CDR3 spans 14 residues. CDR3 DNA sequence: TGTGCCAGCAGTCGGGCCATGGGGAACACTGAAGCTTTCTTT. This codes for CASSRAMGNTEAFF.

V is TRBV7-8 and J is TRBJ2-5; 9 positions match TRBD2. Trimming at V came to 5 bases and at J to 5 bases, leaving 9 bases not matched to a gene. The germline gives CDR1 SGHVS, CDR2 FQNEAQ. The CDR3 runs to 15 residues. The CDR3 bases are TGTGCCAGCAGCCCGACTAGCGGTAGTATCGAGACCCAGTACTTC. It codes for CASSPTSGSIETQYF.

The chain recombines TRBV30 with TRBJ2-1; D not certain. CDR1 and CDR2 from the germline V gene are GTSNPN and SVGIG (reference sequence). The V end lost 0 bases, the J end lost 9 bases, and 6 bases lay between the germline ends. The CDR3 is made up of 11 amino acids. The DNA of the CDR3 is TGTGCCTGGAGTGTACTGCGTGAGCAGTTCTTC. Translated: CAWSVLREQFF.

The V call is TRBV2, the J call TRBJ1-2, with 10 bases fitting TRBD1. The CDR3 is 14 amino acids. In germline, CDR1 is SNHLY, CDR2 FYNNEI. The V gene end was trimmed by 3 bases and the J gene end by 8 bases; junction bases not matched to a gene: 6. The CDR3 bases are TGTGCCAGCAGTGAGGCCGGGACAGGGGACGGCTACACCTTC. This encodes CASSEAGTGDGYTF.

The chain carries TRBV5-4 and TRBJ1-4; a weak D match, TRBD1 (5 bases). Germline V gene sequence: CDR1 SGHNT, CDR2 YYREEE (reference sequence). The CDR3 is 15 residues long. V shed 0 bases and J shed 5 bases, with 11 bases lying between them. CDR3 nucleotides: TGTGCCAGCAGCTTGGAACAGGCGCAAAATGAAAAACTGTTTTTT. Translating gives CASSLEQAQNEKLFF.

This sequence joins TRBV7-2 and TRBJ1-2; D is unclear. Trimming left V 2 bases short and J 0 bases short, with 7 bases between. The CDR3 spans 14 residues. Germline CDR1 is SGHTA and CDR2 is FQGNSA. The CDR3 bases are TGTGCCAGCAGCTTATCGCGTACTAACTATGGCTACACCTTC. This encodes CASSLSRTNYGYTF.

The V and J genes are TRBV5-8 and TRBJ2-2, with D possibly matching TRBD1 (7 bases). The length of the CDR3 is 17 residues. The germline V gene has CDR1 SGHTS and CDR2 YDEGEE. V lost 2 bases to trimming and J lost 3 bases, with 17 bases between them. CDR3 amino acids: CASSFAGGGMDTGELFF. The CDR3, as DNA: TGTGCCAGCAGCTTCGCTGGAGGGGGCATGGACACCGGGGAGCTGTTTTTT.

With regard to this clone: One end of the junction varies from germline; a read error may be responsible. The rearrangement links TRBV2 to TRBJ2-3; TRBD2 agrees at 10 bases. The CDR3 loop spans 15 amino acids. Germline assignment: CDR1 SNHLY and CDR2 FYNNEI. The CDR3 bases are TGTGCCAGCATAGTGTACAGCGGGAGGGCCGAACCACTCCTTTTT. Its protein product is CASIVYSGRAEPLLF.

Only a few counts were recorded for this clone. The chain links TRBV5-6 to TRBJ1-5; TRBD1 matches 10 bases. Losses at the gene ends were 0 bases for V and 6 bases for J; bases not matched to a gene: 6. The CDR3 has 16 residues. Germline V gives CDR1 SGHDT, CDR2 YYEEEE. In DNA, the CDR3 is TGTGCCAGCAGCTTGGGACAGGGGGCAGTTGGTCAGCCCCAGCATTTT. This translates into CASSLGQGAVGQPQHF.